This T cell receptor (beta chain) was identified during a study of CD8 T cells in acute hepatitis C reinfection listed by TCRdb under 2021. Describing the broader study: The TCRbeta repertoire of CD8+ T cells specific for the HCV NS3-1073 epitope was profiled during acute infection and after viral clearance. Paired acute and follow-up samples were contributed by four spontaneous resolvers. Broader findings and caveats from the paper: Follow-up repertoires were not available for chronically infected subjects, because NS3-1073 specific cells were too rare to be sorted. Only the TCRbeta chain was sequenced in bulk, so alphabeta pairing of public clonotypes could not be determined. All groups preferentially used the TRBV04 and TRBV06 gene families, and overrepresentation in the naive pool did not explain this preferential usage. CDR3 sequences shared with other epitopes were rarely observed, and exact matching may have been limited by differing sequencing approaches. About 13 public clonotypes were found regardless of outcome; one public clonotype used V04-02/J02-02. High diversity was observed in NS3-1073 specific repertoires, and no significant differences in diversity were found between acute resolver, follow-up resolver and acute chronic samples.

Genomic DNA was extracted from the FACS-sorted cells, and the TCRbeta chains were sequenced by the commercial immunoSEQ service. In the source study's methods: ImmunoSEQ Analyzer software v3.0 and R v3.5.1 were used to analyze the repertoire data. Sequences containing stop codons or out-of-frame rearrangements were removed, so only productive rearrangements were analyzed. The sequencing provider supplied the metrics for Simpson diversity, Shannon entropy, CDR3 length and nucleotide addition. Clonotypes were categorized by frequency as dominant, sub-dominant, low or lowest abundance, and clonotypes below 0.1% were excluded from most analyses. A CDR3 amino acid clonotype was called public when found in at least two subjects at a cumulative frequency of at least 0.5%. The source is immuneACCESS, and TCRdb retained only in-frame sequences with V and J called. Part of the clones is not carried over; for the studies checked, unresolved V genes explain less than half of this, and the remainder is unexplained. Clone size and V and J calls were adopted from that table, with D and trimming inferred from the DNA. A total of 30,000 to 40,000 clones appear in this sample, roughly 88% of them only once. Approximately 9.9% of the sample lies in the top ten.

The germline V gene encodes CDR1 WSHSY and CDR2 SAAADI. From the cysteine through the phenylalanine, the CDR3 covers 18 amino acids. CDR3 DNA only is kept here, 54 bases in frame from base 1. Between the V and J ends, shortened by 0 bases and 3 bases respectively, the junction contains 18 bases. The time point tag for this specimen amounts to: naive CD8 control sorted from an acute-time-point sample. Enrolled in the Montreal Hepatitis C Cohort (HEPCO) in Canada, the donors were people who inject drugs, and these donors were followed every 3 months. Acute primary HCV infection was defined as a positive HCV RNA or antibody test after a negative test within the previous 24 weeks. Surface staining used CD3, CD8 and CD45RO antibodies, with an aqua fixable dye to exclude dead cells. The cohort comprised about 8 spontaneous resolvers, defined by HCV RNA clearance within 24 weeks. Once thawed from cryostorage, peripheral blood mononuclear cells underwent negative selection via the MACS CD8+ T cell Isolation Kit to obtain CD8+ T cells. Sorting of the cells was done on a BD FACSAria II cell sorter.

Comments on this clone: This receptor's antigen is unknown. The record has no base qualities; no much larger clone is one base away.

The rearranged segments are TRBV10-2 and TRBJ2-1, with the D gene call left open. This clonotype was sampled from a woman under 30 who spontaneously cleared hepatitis C infection. The sequencing input was naive CD8+ T cells from PBMCs. Taken with the paper, the label for cell subset or site translates to: sorted total naive CD45RO-negative CD8+ T cells. The CDR3 protein sequence reads: CASSESGMRSLRYNEQFF. Here is the DNA: TGCGCCAGCAGTGAGTCAGGTATGCGGTCTCTCCGCTACAATGAGCAGTTCTTC.